This record looks at one T cell receptor (beta chain) sequence and its context. The V end was cut by 5 bases, the J end by 9 bases, with 23 bases between. Germline-derived CDR1 and CDR2 are SGHTA and FQGNSA. This CDR3 region has 16 residues. This sample is part of a study of blood T cell repertoires in COVID-19. Background on the study: Some COVID-19 samples were acute and others convalescent; all came from the United States, Italy and Spain. Sources were T cells, B-cell-depleted T cells, or PBMCs; the material itself was cDNA or gDNA.

In the original analysis: Amplified reference gene primers provided the basis for estimating nucleated cell counts. The method was immunoSEQ multiplex PCR; TCRdb's version includes in-frame clones alone and lacks a portion of them. D and trimming were read from the DNA, whereas the V and J calls and clone size are those reported in that table. In the table there are fewer than 250,000 clones, about 88% of which are singletons. The sample was peripheral blood. The gene calls are TRBV7-2 and TRBJ2-4; D is perhaps TRBD1 (7 bases). This clonotype originated in a man aged 70 or older with acute or convalescent COVID-19. CDR3 residues: CASSHGDSSTGAIQYF. The CDR3 DNA follows: TGTGCCAGCAGCCACGGGGACTCCTCCACAGGGGCCATTCAGTACTTC.